The 3 T cell receptor beta chains in this list originate from one sample, sequenced in a study of cytomegalovirus exposure and HLA in healthy donors. Researchers ran the PCR with 60 Vbeta and 13 Jbeta primers. The protocol was immunoSEQ multiplex PCR, while the TCRdb copy is restricted to in-frame clones and leaves out a portion. The sample shows around 160,000 clones, under 85% of them seen only once. Sequencing was performed on PBMCs. These receptors were obtained from a man in his fifties in good health and CMV-seropositive.

This chain links TRBV7-2 with TRBJ2-7; D possibly corresponds to TRBD2 (5 bases). The CDR3 runs 14 residues. V lost 5 bases to trimming and J lost 1 base, with 12 bases between them. The germline V gene encodes CDR1 SGHTA and CDR2 FQGNSA. The CDR3 region has the DNA TGTGCCAGCAGCACCCGACGGGAATCCTACGAGCAGTACTTC. It is translated as CASSTRRESYEQYF. Supplemented by reference TRBV7-2 and TRBJ2-7, the full variable domain reads GAGVSQSPSNKVTEKGKDVELRCDPISGHTALYWYRQSLGQGLEFLIYFQGNSAPDKSGLPSDRFSAERTGGSVSTLTIQRTQQEDSAVYLCASSTRRESYEQYFGPGTRLTVT.

The rearrangement links TRBV7-8 to TRBJ2-1; D perhaps matches TRBD2 (6 bases). The CDR3 has 13 amino acids. Germline V lookup: CDR1 SGHVS, CDR2 FQNEAQ. Trimming removed 4 bases from V and 7 bases from J, with 11 bases in between. The CDR3 nucleotides read TGTGCCAGCAGCTCCGGCCGGGGGAATGAGCAGTTCTTC. Its translation is CASSSGRGNEQFF.

This chain joins TRBV10-2 and TRBJ1-5; 11 bases match TRBD1. The germline V gene encodes CDR1 WSHSY and CDR2 SAAADI. V was pared by 8 bases and J by 2 bases, with 11 bases of the junction left unmatched. This CDR3 region has 17 residues. Here the CDR3 reads CASGDRGTSPGNQPQHF. The CDR3 nucleotides are TGCGCCAGCGGGGACAGGGGGACCTCCCCGGGCAATCAGCCCCAGCATTTT.